These 3 T cell receptor beta chains originate from one sample sequenced in a study of T cells in Graves' hyperthyroidism and ophthalmopathy. Amplification of TCR beta CDR3 regions used RNA as the template. HTBI primers were employed in a first-round RT-PCR of the TCR CDR3. TCRdb analysed the multiplex PCR reads with MiXCR anew, one entry per CDR3 protein. The table records 400,000 to 600,000 distinct CDR3 sequences, 15% to 20% of them present only once. Specimen: blood. These receptor sequences come from a woman in her twenties or thirties with Graves' ophthalmopathy.

V and J are TRBV28 and TRBJ2-1; 8 bases fit TRBD1. Germline V gene lookup returns CDR1 MDHEN and CDR2 SYDVKM. There are 16 residues in the CDR3. V gave up 4 bases and J gave up 8 bases; unmatched junction bases: 13. CDR3 amino acids: CASSSPQGALIHEQFF. The CDR3 bases are TGTGCCAGCAGTTCCCCTCAGGGGGCGCTTATCCATGAGCAGTTCTTC.

This clonotype appeared a few times. Compared with germline, one end of the junction differs, possibly owing to a read error. The rearrangement uses TRBV27 and TRBJ2-5, with D perhaps assigned TRBD1 or TRBD2 (5 bases each). The CDR3 totals 13 residues. Germline V lookup: CDR1 MNHEY, CDR2 SMNVEV (reference sequence). The CDR3 DNA reads as TGTGCCAGCAAAGAATGGGACCAAGAGACCCAGCACTTC. Translated, it gives CASKEWDQETQHF.

This clonotype has only a few counts. This chain joins TRBV20-1 and TRBJ2-7; D is unclear. This CDR3 has 12 residues. Germline loops: CDR1 DFQATT, CDR2 SNEGSKA (reference sequence). Trimming cost V 0 bases and J 3 bases, with 6 bases left between them. The CDR3, as DNA: TGCAGTGCTAGAGAGGTGGGCTACGAGCAGTACTTC. Translated, it gives CSAREVGYEQYF.